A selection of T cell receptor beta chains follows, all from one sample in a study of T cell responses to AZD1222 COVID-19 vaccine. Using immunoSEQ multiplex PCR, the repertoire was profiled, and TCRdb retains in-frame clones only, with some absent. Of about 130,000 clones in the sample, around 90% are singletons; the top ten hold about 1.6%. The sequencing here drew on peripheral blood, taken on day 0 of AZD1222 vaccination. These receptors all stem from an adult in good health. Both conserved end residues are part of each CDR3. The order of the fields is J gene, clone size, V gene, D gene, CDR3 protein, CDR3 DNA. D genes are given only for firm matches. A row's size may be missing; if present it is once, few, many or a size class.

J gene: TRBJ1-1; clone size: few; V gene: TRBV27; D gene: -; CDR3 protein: CASSPSGRGAPNTEAFF; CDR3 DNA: TGTGCCAGCAGCCCCAGTGGAAGGGGAGCCCCGAACACTGAAGCTTTCTTT
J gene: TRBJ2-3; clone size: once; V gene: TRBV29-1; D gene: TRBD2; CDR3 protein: CSGGNILAGLAPDTQYF; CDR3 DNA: TGCAGCGGTGGGAATATACTAGCGGGGCTGGCCCCAGATACGCAGTATTTT
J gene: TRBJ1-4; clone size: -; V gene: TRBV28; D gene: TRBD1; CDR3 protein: CASTGGNEKLFF; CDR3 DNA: TGTGCCAGCACAGGGGGCAATGAAAAACTGTTTTTT
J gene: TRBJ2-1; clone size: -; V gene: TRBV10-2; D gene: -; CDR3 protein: CASGPLSLVTYNEQFF; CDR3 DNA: TGCGCCAGCGGACCGCTAAGTCTTGTCACCTACAATGAGCAGTTCTTC
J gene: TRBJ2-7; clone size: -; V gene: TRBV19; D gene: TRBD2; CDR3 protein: CASRTWAGGYEQYF; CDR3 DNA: TGTGCCAGTAGGACATGGGCGGGAGGATACGAGCAGTACTTC
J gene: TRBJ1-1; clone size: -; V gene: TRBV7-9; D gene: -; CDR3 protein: CASSLTPAGPEAFF; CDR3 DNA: TGTGCCAGCAGCCTCACCCCTGCTGGCCCTGAAGCTTTCTTT
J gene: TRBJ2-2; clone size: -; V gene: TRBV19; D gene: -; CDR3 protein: CASSIDVFIGELFF; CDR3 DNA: TGTGCCAGTAGTATAGACGTTTTCATCGGGGAGCTGTTTTTT
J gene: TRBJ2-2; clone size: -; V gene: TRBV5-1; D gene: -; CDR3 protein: CASSLVLTGAPVRGELFF; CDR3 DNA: TGCGCCAGCAGCTTGGTTCTCACCGGGGCCCCTGTTCGCGGGGAGCTGTTTTTT
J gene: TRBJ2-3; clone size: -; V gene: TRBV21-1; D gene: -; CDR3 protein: CASSKGQGGPDTQYF; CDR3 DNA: TGTGCCAGCAGCAAAGGACAGGGAGGGCCAGATACGCAGTATTTT
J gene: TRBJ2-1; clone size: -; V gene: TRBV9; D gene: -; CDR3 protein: CASSPDGLRGSNEQFF; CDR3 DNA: TGTGCCAGCAGCCCCGACGGATTAAGGGGGTCCAATGAGCAGTTCTTC
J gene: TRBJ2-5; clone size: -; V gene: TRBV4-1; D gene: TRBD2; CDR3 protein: CASSQALAGVLGTQYF; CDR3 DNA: TGCGCCAGCAGCCAAGCACTAGCGGGAGTTCTCGGGACCCAGTACTTC
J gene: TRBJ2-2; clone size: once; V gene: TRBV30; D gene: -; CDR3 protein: CAWSTGSDTGELFF; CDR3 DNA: TGTGCCTGGAGTACGGGATCAGACACCGGGGAGCTGTTTTTT
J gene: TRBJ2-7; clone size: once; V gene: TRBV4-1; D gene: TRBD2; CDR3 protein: CASSQEGLAGGPGDEQYF; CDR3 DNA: TGCGCCAGCAGCCAAGAGGGACTAGCGGGAGGGCCTGGGGACGAGCAGTACTTC
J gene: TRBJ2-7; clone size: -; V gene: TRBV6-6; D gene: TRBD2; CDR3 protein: CASSFPLAVQTYEQYF; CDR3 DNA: TGTGCCAGCAGTTTCCCACTAGCGGTCCAAACCTACGAGCAGTACTTC
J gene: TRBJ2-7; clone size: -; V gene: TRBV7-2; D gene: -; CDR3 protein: CASSYAGGQGYEQYF; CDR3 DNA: TGTGCCAGCAGCTACGCCGGGGGGCAGGGGTACGAGCAGTACTTC
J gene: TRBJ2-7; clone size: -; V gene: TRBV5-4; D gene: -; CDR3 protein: CASSPRTEEQYF; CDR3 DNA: TGTGCCAGCAGCCCAAGGACGGAGGAGCAGTACTTC
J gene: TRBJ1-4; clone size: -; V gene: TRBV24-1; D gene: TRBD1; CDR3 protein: CATSFSGQGDEKLFF; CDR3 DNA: TGTGCCACCAGTTTTTCGGGACAGGGGGATGAAAAACTGTTTTTT
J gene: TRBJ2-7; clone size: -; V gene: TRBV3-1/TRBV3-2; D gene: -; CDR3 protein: CASSQDFRVGEQYF; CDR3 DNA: TGTGCCAGCAGCCAAGATTTCAGGGTGGGCGAGCAGTACTTC
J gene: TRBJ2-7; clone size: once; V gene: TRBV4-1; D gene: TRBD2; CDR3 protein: CASSQPGLGYEQYF; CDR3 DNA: TGCGCCAGCAGCCAACCGGGACTAGGGTACGAGCAGTACTTC
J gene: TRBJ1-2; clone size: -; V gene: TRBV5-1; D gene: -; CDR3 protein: CASSFHNNYGYTF; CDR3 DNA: TGCGCCAGCAGCTTCCACAATAACTATGGCTACACCTTC
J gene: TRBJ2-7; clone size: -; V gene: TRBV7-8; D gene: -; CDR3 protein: CASSSDAAYEQYF; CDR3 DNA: TGTGCCAGCAGCTCCGACGCTGCCTACGAGCAGTACTTC
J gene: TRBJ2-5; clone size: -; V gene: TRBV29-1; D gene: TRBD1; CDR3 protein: CSVDGDSLASKETQYF; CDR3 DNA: TGCAGCGTTGACGGGGACAGCCTTGCCTCCAAAGAGACCCAGTACTTC
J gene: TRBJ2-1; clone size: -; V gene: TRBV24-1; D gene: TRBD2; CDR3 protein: CATTWEGEQFF; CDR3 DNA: TGTGCCACCACGTGGGAGGGTGAGCAGTTCTTC
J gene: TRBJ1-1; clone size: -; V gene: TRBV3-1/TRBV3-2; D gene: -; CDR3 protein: CASSQDTIAGTQATAAFF; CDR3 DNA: TGTGCCAGCAGCCAAGATACGATTGCGGGAACCCAGGCCACTGCAGCTTTCTTT
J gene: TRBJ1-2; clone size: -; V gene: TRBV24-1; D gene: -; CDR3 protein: CATAAADSKYYGYTF; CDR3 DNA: TGTGCCACCGCGGCTGCGGACAGTAAATACTATGGCTACACCTTC
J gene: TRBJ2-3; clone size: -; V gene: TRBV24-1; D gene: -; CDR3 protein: CATSDKHSQTDTQYF; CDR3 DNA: TGTGCCACCAGTGATAAGCACAGCCAGACGGATACGCAGTATTTT
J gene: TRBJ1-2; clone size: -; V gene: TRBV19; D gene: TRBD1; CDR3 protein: CASTESPGQGSNYGYTF; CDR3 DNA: TGTGCCAGTACCGAAAGTCCGGGACAGGGGTCTAACTATGGCTACACCTTC
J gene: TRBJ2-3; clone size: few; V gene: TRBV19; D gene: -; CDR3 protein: CASSFRDFTDTQYF; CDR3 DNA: TGTGCCAGTAGTTTCCGGGACTTCACAGATACGCAGTATTTT
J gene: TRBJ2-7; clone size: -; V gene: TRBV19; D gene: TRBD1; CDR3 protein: CASSIGGQGTYEQYF; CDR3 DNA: TGTGCCAGTAGTATCGGGGGACAGGGGACCTACGAGCAGTACTTC
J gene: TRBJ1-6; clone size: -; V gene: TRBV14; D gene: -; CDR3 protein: CASSPDLRGGSPLHF; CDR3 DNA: TGTGCCAGCAGCCCCGACCTACGGGGTGGATCACCCCTCCACTTT
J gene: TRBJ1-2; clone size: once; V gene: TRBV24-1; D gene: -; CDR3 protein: CATSDPSRGAYYGYTF; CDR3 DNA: TGTGCCACCAGTGATCCGTCGCGGGGGGCCTACTATGGCTACACCTTC
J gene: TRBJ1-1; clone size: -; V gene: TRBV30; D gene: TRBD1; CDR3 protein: CAWRYPLPGQGVRGVNTEAFF; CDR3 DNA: TGTGCCTGGAGATACCCCCTCCCGGGACAGGGTGTTAGGGGGGTGAACACTGAAGCTTTCTTT
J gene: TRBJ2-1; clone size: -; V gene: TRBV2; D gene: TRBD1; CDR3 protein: CASSPDRDRAIMEQFF; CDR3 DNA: TGTGCCAGCAGCCCGGACCGGGACAGGGCAATTATGGAGCAGTTCTTC
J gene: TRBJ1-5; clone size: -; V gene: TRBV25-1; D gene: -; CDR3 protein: CASSNGGGNQPQHF; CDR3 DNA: TGTGCCAGCAGTAATGGGGGGGGCAATCAGCCCCAGCATTTT
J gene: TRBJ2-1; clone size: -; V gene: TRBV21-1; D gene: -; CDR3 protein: CARRPQSYNEQFF; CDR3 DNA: TGTGCCAGGCGTCCCCAATCCTACAATGAGCAGTTCTTC
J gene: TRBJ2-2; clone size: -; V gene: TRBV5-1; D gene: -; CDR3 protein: CASSLGTATGELFF; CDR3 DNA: TGCGCCAGCAGCTTGGGAACGGCGACCGGGGAGCTGTTTTTT
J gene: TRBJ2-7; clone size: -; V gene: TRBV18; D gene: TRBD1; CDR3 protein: CASSDQGQGLAEQYF; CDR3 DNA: TGTGCCAGCTCTGACCAAGGACAGGGGTTGGCCGAGCAGTACTTC
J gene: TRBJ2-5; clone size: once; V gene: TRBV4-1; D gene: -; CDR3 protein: CASSQLEGLQGQPQETQYF; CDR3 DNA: TGCGCCAGCAGCCAACTTGAAGGACTCCAGGGGCAGCCACAAGAGACCCAGTACTTC
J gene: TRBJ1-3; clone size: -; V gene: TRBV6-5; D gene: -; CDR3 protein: CASKGFFSGNTIYF; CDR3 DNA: TGTGCCAGTAAAGGATTTTTCTCTGGAAACACCATATATTTT
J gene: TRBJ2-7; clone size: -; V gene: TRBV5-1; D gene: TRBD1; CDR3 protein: CASRNGTGSSYEQYF; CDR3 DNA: TGCGCCAGCAGGAACGGGACAGGGAGCTCCTACGAGCAGTACTTC
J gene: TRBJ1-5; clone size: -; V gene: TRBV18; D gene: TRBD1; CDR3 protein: CASSPDRGSHQPQHF; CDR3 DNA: TGTGCCAGCTCACCGGACAGGGGGAGCCATCAGCCCCAGCATTTT
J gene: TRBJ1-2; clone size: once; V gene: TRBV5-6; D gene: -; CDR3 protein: CASSLGLPYGYTF; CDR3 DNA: TGTGCCAGCAGCTTGGGACTACCCTATGGCTACACCTTC
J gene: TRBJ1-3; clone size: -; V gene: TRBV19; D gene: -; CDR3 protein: CASKGNTIYF; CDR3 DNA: TGTGCCAGCAAAGGAAACACCATATATTTT
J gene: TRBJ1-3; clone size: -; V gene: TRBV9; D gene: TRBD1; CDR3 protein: CASSVVGDRGSYGNTIYF; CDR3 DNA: TGTGCCAGCAGCGTAGTTGGAGACAGGGGATCGTATGGAAACACCATATATTTT
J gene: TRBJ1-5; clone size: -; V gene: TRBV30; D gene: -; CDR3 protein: CAWSVGLGIQPQHF; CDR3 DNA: TGTGCCTGGAGTGTGGGTTTAGGGATCCAGCCCCAGCATTTT
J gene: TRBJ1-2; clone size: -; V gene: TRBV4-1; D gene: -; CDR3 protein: CASSQPPHTGYTF; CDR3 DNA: TGCGCCAGCAGCCAACCACCCCATACGGGCTACACCTTC
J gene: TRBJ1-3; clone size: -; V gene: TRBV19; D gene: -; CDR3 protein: CASSLPGGGNTIYF; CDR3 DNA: TGTGCCAGTAGTCTTCCCGGGGGGGGAAACACCATATATTTT
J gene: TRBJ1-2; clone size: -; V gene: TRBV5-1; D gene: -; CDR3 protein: CASSLGAVTNYGYTF; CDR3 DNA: TGCGCCAGCAGCTTGGGGGCAGTAACTAACTATGGCTACACCTTC